The T cell receptor beta chain under discussion was sequenced for a study of T cell responses to AZD1222 COVID-19 vaccine. This CDR3 region has 14 residues. Trimming shortened V by 2 bases and J by 6 bases, and 13 bases separated the two germline ends. CDR1 is LGHNA, CDR2 YNFKEQ, per germline. TCRdb's copy holds only in-frame clones and misses some; the assay was immunoSEQ multiplex PCR. This table has about 75,000 clones, 88% appearing once. This chain uses TRBV4-2 with TRBJ1-2, with a possible D match to TRBD1 (6 bases). Sample: peripheral blood, taken 28 days after the second dose of the MenACWY control vaccine. The receptor comes from an adult who received the MenACWY meningococcal vaccine as a control. The CDR3: CASSQPTGKNGYTF. For the CDR3, the DNA is TGTGCCAGCAGCCAACCCACAGGGAAGAATGGCTACACCTTC.